Given below is one TCR beta chain in context. This clonotype was counted between two and nine times. It has no known antigen specificity. No much larger clone exists at a distance of one base, and base qualities are not known. For sequencing, an Illumina HiSeq 1500 was employed. TCRdb cleaned the public reads at Q25 with fastp, built clones with MiXCR and kept in-frame beta chains. Rows with a matching CDR3 protein are joined into one entry that keeps the most common DNA and genes. For this sample the table gives nearly 550,000 distinct CDR3 sequences, of which approximately 15% were detected only once. 24% of the sample lies in the top ten. Reading from cysteine to phenylalanine, the CDR3 counts 16 amino acids. Just the 48-base CDR3 DNA is kept, in frame starting at base 1. The germline V gene sets CDR1 to SGHAT and CDR2 to FQNNGV. Germline trimming amounts to 1 base on V and 5 bases on J, with 10 as the count of junction bases outside the gene matches.

This sample is drawn from a study of T cell repertoires in cytomegalovirus infection (dated by TCRdb to about 2019). Turning to the overall study: Donor HLA type was relevant to the analysis, as public TCR beta signatures indicated carriage of CMV infection together with the matching HLA type. Points the paper makes about the study in general: In both this cohort and an independent cohort of 352 donors, the cumulative frequency of public TCR beta family members distinguished carriers of CMV infection plus the relevant HLA type. The ex vivo response was dominated by HLA-C-restricted CMV-specific TCR beta clonotypes, which also provided the single most frequent clonotype in two of eight donors.

Sequenced material: CD8+ T cells from PBMCs. The chain is encoded by TRBV11-2 joined to TRBJ2-7; 8 of the junction bases match TRBD1. The receptor's source is a human donor in good health (CMV status not recorded). Some clones in this sample may be carry-over from other donors' samples. The encoded CDR3 is CASSLARRTGLDEQYF. The DNA sequence is TGTGCCAGCAGCTTAGCCAGAAGGACAGGGCTCGACGAGCAGTACTTC.